A selection of T cell receptor beta chains follows, all from one sample in a study of blood T cells in healthy people across ages. TCRdb ran MiXCR on the 5' RACE reads and lists one entry per CDR3 protein. Here the sample spans hundreds of thousands of distinct CDR3 sequences, around 45% being singletons. Sample: blood. These receptors originate from a man aged 60-69 years in good health. Each CDR3 is given with its conserved first and last residue. The D gene is left open where the match is weak. Expanded clones get a size class; other rows say once, few or many, or leave the size out.

TGTGCCAGCAGCTTGGCTCCAGGGGTGAAGTACGAGCAGTACTTC	CASSLAPGVKYEQYF	.	.	TRBV5-5	TRBJ2-7	15
TGCAGCGTTGAAGGTCGGTTCACAGATACGCAGTATTTT	CSVEGRFTDTQYF	few	.	TRBV29-1	TRBJ2-3	13
TGTGCCAGCAGCCCTCGCCATAACAGGGGCTCCTACGAGCAGTACTTC	CASSPRHNRGSYEQYF	few	TRBD1	TRBV13	TRBJ2-7	16
TGTGCCAGCAGCCGACGAGGTGGGGAGACCCAGTACTTC	CASSRRGGETQYF	many	.	TRBV5-5	TRBJ2-5	13
TGTGCCAGCAGTTCCCGCGAGCGCCCGACCAATGAGCAGTTCTTC	CASSSRERPTNEQFF	few	.	TRBV7-2	TRBJ2-1	15
TGCAGCGTAGAAACAGGGCCAGAGACCCAGTACTTC	CSVETGPETQYF	few	.	TRBV29-1	TRBJ2-5	12
TGCGCCAGCAGCCAAGATCTGTCGGCCCGGCGAGATACGCAGTATTTT	CASSQDLSARRDTQYF	many	.	TRBV4-3	TRBJ2-3	16
TGCAGTGCTCCAGTGACTAGCGGGGGCGGTATGGGGACCCAGTACTTC	CSAPVTSGGGMGTQYF	.	TRBD2	TRBV20-1	TRBJ2-5	16
TGTGCCAGCAGAAAGCCGGGACAGGGCGGCGACGAGCAGTACTTC	CASRKPGQGGDEQYF	.	TRBD1	TRBV6-2/TRBV6-3	TRBJ2-7	15
TGTGCCAGCAGCTTAGTGCAAGGGGACCTTGAGACCGGGGAGCTGTTTTTT	CASSLVQGDLETGELFF	.	.	TRBV7-6	TRBJ2-2	17
TGTGCCAGCCTGGACAGGGGACGCGAGCAGTACTTC	CASLDRGREQYF	.	TRBD1	TRBV6-5	TRBJ2-7	12
TGTGCCATCAGTGAGGCACAGCCCTACGAGCAGTACTTC	CAISEAQPYEQYF	few	.	TRBV10-3	TRBJ2-7	13
TGTGCCAGCGGTCTGCAGGGGGGCGTAAGCTATGGCTACACCTTC	CASGLQGGVSYGYTF	.	TRBD1	TRBV27	TRBJ1-2	15
TGTGCCAGCAGACCTCCGGGAGAGGCTACGAAGCAGTACTTC	CASRPPGEATKQYF	.	.	TRBV6-2/TRBV6-3	TRBJ2-4	14
TGTGCCAGCAGAACCTCCGGGACAGGGTTTTACGAGCAGTACTTC	CASRTSGTGFYEQYF	once	TRBD1	TRBV28	TRBJ2-7	15
TGTGCCAGCAGTGATGAGGGAGGCTACACCTTC	CASSDEGGYTF	.	.	TRBV25-1	TRBJ1-2	11
TGCGCCAGCAGCCACTACTCGGACAGCTCCTACGAGCAGTACTTC	CASSHYSDSSYEQYF	few	.	TRBV4-3	TRBJ2-7	15
TGTGCCAGCAGCTTAGGGGATCAGCGGGGGGGATCCTACAATGAGCAGTTCTTC	CASSLGDQRGGSYNEQFF	few	TRBD2	TRBV11-3	TRBJ2-1	18
TGTGCCAGCACAGGACAGGGGAAGGGCACAGATACGCAGTATTTT	CASTGQGKGTDTQYF	.	TRBD1	TRBV28	TRBJ2-3	15
TGTGCCAGCAGCTCCGGGACAGATCAGGATAAAGCTTTCTTT	CASSSGTDQDKAFF	.	TRBD1	TRBV3-1	TRBJ1-1	14
TGTGCCAGCATACGGGGACTTAGCACAGATACGCAGTATTTT	CASIRGLSTDTQYF	once	.	TRBV7-2	TRBJ2-3	14
TGTGCCATCAGAGCCTCTTTCGGGGGTAGGACAGATACGCAGTATTTT	CAIRASFGGRTDTQYF	few	.	TRBV10-3	TRBJ2-3	16
TGTGCCAGCAGCCGGGACTTTCTACTCCCAGATACGCAGTATTTT	CASSRDFLLPDTQYF	.	.	TRBV7-9	TRBJ2-3	15
TGTGCCAGCAGCTCCCACCCACGGACAGGGATGGTCCCAGATACGCAGTATTTT	CASSSHPRTGMVPDTQYF	few	TRBD1	TRBV7-2	TRBJ2-3	18
TGTGCCAGCAGCCCCCTTTCTAGCGGGGGGGCCCCTCCAAAGAAGACCCAGTACTTC	CASSPLSSGGAPPKKTQYF	few	TRBD2	TRBV3-1	TRBJ2-5	19
TGTGCCAGCAGTTTATCGTCCAAAGGGGCAAATGAGCAGTACTTC	CASSLSSKGANEQYF	few	.	TRBV28	TRBJ2-7	15
TGTGCCAACAGTTTAGGCAGGGGAACTTCCTACGAGCAGTACTTC	CANSLGRGTSYEQYF	.	.	TRBV28	TRBJ2-7	15
TGCAGTGCCATTGGGGTCGCCGGGGAGCTGTTTTTT	CSAIGVAGELFF	few	.	TRBV20-1	TRBJ2-2	12
TGTGCCAGCAGCCATGGACTAGGCACAGATACGCAGTATTTT	CASSHGLGTDTQYF	once	TRBD2	TRBV7-2	TRBJ2-3	14
TGTGCCAGCAGCTTAAATGATCGAAATGAAAAACTGTTTTTT	CASSLNDRNEKLFF	.	.	TRBV13	TRBJ1-4	14
TGCGCCAGCAGCCAAACGACTAGCGGGACACTCTACGAGCAGTACTTC	CASSQTTSGTLYEQYF	.	TRBD2	TRBV4-3	TRBJ2-7	16
TGCGCCGGCAGTGAGTCGACGGGGACAGAGCAGTACTTC	CAGSESTGTEQYF	.	TRBD1	TRBV10-2	TRBJ2-5	13
TGCGCCAGCAGCCAAGGGACCATGGCAGGGAACTCCTACAATGAGCTGTTCTTC	CASSQGTMAGNSYNELFF	.	.	TRBV4-3	TRBJ2-1	18
TGTGCCAGCAGTTTAGACCTTTGGCAAGGGGGCTACACCTTC	CASSLDLWQGGYTF	.	.	TRBV12-3/TRBV12-4	TRBJ1-2	14
TGTGCCAGCAGTTTCGGGGGGGGTGGGCAGCCCCAGCATTTT	CASSFGGGGQPQHF	many	.	TRBV12-3/TRBV12-4	TRBJ1-5	14
TGCGCCAGCGGGGCGACGGTGAACACTGAAGCTTTCTTT	CASGATVNTEAFF	.	.	TRBV5-1	TRBJ1-1	13
TGTGCCAGCAGCCAACCGGCCTCGGGAGTCGGCTATGGCTACACCTTC	CASSQPASGVGYGYTF	.	.	TRBV5-6	TRBJ1-2	16
TGTGCCACCAGTGATTTTCGCCGCAATGAGCAGTTCTTC	CATSDFRRNEQFF	.	.	TRBV24-1	TRBJ2-1	13
TGTGCCACCCGGACTGGCGGGGCCACCGGGGAGCTGTTTTTT	CATRTGGATGELFF	.	.	TRBV6-1	TRBJ2-2	14
TGTGCCAGCAGTTTGGCTCTAGCGGGGACCGGGGAGCTGTTTTTT	CASSLALAGTGELFF	few	TRBD2	TRBV28	TRBJ2-2	15
TGTGCCAGCAGCCGACCGTCCGTCGGGGACAGGGGCGAGCAGTACTTC	CASSRPSVGDRGEQYF	few	TRBD1	TRBV28	TRBJ2-7	16
TGTGCCAGCAGTCCGGGGGGGGGTGACGCGGCTTTCTTT	CASSPGGGDAAFF	.	.	TRBV12-3/TRBV12-4	TRBJ1-1	13
TGTGCCAGCAGCTTAGCAGTCCCCCCCTACGAGCAGTACTTC	CASSLAVPPYEQYF	few	.	TRBV7-8	TRBJ2-7	14
TGTGCCAGCAGTGACTGGTACGAGCAGTACTTC	CASSDWYEQYF	few	.	TRBV2	TRBJ2-7	11
TGTGCCAGCAGACCAGTCGGCACGGTGACTGAAGCTTTCTTT	CASRPVGTVTEAFF	.	.	TRBV6-5	TRBJ1-1	14
TGTGCCAGCAGCTTAGTACCGGTAGATACGCAGTATTTT	CASSLVPVDTQYF	few	.	TRBV7-8	TRBJ2-3	13
TGTGCCAGCTCACCCTTCGGGGGCTACGAGCAGTACTTC	CASSPFGGYEQYF	many	.	TRBV25-1	TRBJ2-7	13
TGCGCCAGCAGCAACGGACAGGGGGAAGTGTACGAGCAGTACTTC	CASSNGQGEVYEQYF	.	TRBD1	TRBV5-1	TRBJ2-7	15
TGTGCCACCAGCAAGGGGCGAGGAACTAACTATGGCTACACCTTC	CATSKGRGTNYGYTF	.	.	TRBV15	TRBJ1-2	15
TGTGCCAGCAGCTTAGTCTATGGGTCCGGGGAGCTGTTTTTT	CASSLVYGSGELFF	.	.	TRBV11-2	TRBJ2-2	14
TGTGCCTGGAGTGAGGGGGGGAGTCACTATGGCTACACCTTC	CAWSEGGSHYGYTF	.	.	TRBV30	TRBJ1-2	14
TGTGCCAGCAGCCAAGTAGAACGGGGGCGACTTAATCAGCCCCAGCATTTT	CASSQVERGRLNQPQHF	.	.	TRBV4-2	TRBJ1-5	17
TGTGCCATCAGCCTGCAGGGTGCAAGGGGTGAGCAGTTCTTC	CAISLQGARGEQFF	.	.	TRBV10-3	TRBJ2-1	14